The source of this T cell receptor (beta chain) is a study of a mutant IDH1 vaccine in newly diagnosed glioma. Study details: Those enrolled had earlier been treated with radiotherapy, temozolomide, or both, mostly both.

As to this clone: Its antigen is not known.

Sequencing used immunoSEQ multiplex PCR; TCRdb keeps in-frame clones, though not all of them. In the table there are under 40,000 clones, around 82% of which are singletons. The time point denotes: week 11, during vaccination. Doses consisted of 300 ug of mutant IDH1 20-mer peptide each, paired with topical imiquimod. Donors had new WHO grade 3 or 4 IDH1-mutant, ATRX-lost astrocytomas. Germline V gives CDR1 MNHEY, CDR2 SVGAGI. This CDR3 has 14 residues. Unmatched junction bases numbered 7, after V lost 5 bases and J lost 4 bases. This TCR derives from a man aged 25 to 40 with glioma. This chain connects TRBV6-5 to TRBJ1-1; 7 bases fit TRBD1. Here the sequenced sample was PBMCs, taken from a glioma patient whose treatment included an IDH1 peptide vaccine. CDR3 in DNA: TGTGCCAGCAGTACCCGACAGGGAGGCACTGAAGCTTTCTTT. Translated, it gives CASSTRQGGTEAFF.